The 4 T cell receptor beta chains given below trace back to one sample, sequenced in a study of cytomegalovirus exposure and HLA in healthy donors. The PCR had 60 Vbeta and 13 Jbeta primers. Sequencing was performed with immunoSEQ multiplex PCR; in TCRdb, only in-frame clones are kept and a portion is missing. The sample lists approximately 100,000 clones, around 79% occurring once. What was sequenced was PBMCs. The receptors here all came from a woman between 40 and 50 years old in good health and CMV-seronegative.

J is TRBJ2-1 and V is TRBV28, with 11 positions matching TRBD1. Germline lookup yields CDR1 MDHEN and CDR2 SYDVKM. This CDR3 spans 16 amino acids. J lost 6 bases, V lost 7 bases, and 11 bases had no gene match. The CDR3 bases are TGTGCCAGCATCCAATCTCCCGGGACAGGGGGCAATGAGCAGTTCTTC. Its protein is CASIQSPGTGGNEQFF.

DNA of the CDR3: TGTGCCAGCAGTGAGGACAGGGGGGTGGCGGATACGCAGTATTTT. Translation: CASSEDRGVADTQYF. This sequence joins TRBV2 and TRBJ2-3; 10 bases are a match to TRBD1. The V and J ends lost 3 bases and 6 bases, in that order; junction bases with no gene match: 6. The CDR3 totals 15 residues. In germline, CDR1 is SNHLY, CDR2 FYNNEI.

CDR3 bases: TGTGCCAGCAGCCCGGGCAGGGAGGGGGGACAGGGTAACTACGAGCAGTACTTC. It translates to CASSPGREGGQGNYEQYF. The V call is TRBV21-1, the J call TRBJ2-7; the table's D gene call, TRBD1, was not cross checked with the DNA. TRBV21-1 is annotated as a pseudogene. The CDR3 runs to 18 residues.

This sequence joins TRBV4-2 and TRBJ1-4; D may be TRBD1 (5 bases). The CDR3 sequence is 16 residues long. The germline V and J ends were trimmed by 1 base and 8 bases, with 17 bases remaining between them. Germline V gene data show CDR1 as LGHNA and CDR2 as YNFKEQ. CDR3: CASSQGGRRGLEKLFF. CDR3 in DNA: TGTGCCAGCAGCCAAGGGGGGAGGAGGGGTTTGGAAAAACTGTTTTTT.